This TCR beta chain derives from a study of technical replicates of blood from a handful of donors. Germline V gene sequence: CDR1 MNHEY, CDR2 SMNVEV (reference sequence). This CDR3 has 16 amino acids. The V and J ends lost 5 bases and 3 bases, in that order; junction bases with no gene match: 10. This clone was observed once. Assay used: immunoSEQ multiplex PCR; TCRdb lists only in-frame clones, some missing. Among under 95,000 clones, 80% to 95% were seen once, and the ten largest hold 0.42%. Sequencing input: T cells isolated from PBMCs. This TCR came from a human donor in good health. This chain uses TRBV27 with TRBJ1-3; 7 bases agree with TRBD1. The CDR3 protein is CASSTRAGGHGNTIYF. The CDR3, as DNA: TGTGCCAGCAGTACCCGGGCAGGGGGTCATGGAAACACCATATATTTT.